What follows describes a single T cell receptor (beta chain). These data are taken from a study of blood T cell repertoires in COVID-19. Participants spanned ages about 18 to 90 years and resided in about 24 US areas. Cohort assignment relied on participant-reported clinical history. V shed 6 bases, J shed 2 bases, and the junction held 3 bases outside the gene matches. Germline V lookup: CDR1 ENHRY, CDR2 SYGVKD. The CDR3 runs to 14 residues. In the original processing: Amplification with reference gene primers provided the estimates of nucleated cell counts. This table comes from immunoSEQ multiplex PCR, and its TCRdb copy is limited to in-frame clones, with some not included. V and J calls and clone size are copied from that table; D and trimming were computed from the DNA. The data show 150,000 to 200,000 clones, roughly 80% seen once.

The gene calls are TRBV10-3 and TRBJ2-7; 11 nucleotides align to TRBD2. Sequencing used PBMCs or T cells enriched from blood (not recorded which). This receptor was obtained from a woman aged 45 to 65 who had recovered from COVID-19. CDR3 coding DNA: TGTGCCATCAGCCGACTAGCGGGAACCTACGAGCAGTACTTC. Encoded protein: CAISRLAGTYEQYF.